The 20 T cell receptor beta chains below come from one sample, sequenced in a study of cytomegalovirus exposure and HLA in healthy donors. The method was immunoSEQ multiplex PCR; TCRdb's version includes in-frame clones alone and lacks a portion of them. The sample shows about 160,000 clones, about 90% of them seen only once. The specimen sequenced was PBMCs. These receptors were obtained from a young man in good health and CMV-seropositive.

Comments on this clone: Other DNA sequences from this sample encode an identical CDR3 as well. This chain links TRBV29-1 with TRBJ1-2, with 7 bases that match TRBD1. The V and J ends lost 4 bases and 4 bases, in that order; junction bases with no gene match: 3. The CDR3 extends over 12 amino acids. Germline CDR1 SQVTM, CDR2 ANQGSEA. DNA of the CDR3: TGCAGCGTTGGGGACAGAAGCTATGGCTACACCTTC. Translation gives CSVGDRSYGYTF.

Only one count was recorded for this clone. The chain uses TRBV4-2 and TRBJ2-3, with D unresolved. This CDR3 is 16 amino acids long. Germline V CDR1 and CDR2: LGHNA, YNFKEQ. Trimming removed 0 bases from V and 3 bases from J, with 13 bases in between. CDR3 in amino acids: CASSQDATLPTDTQYF. The DNA for the CDR3 is TGTGCCAGCAGCCAAGATGCTACTCTCCCTACAGATACGCAGTATTTT.

The V gene is TRBV13, the J gene TRBJ2-5, with TRBD2 matching 13 bases. V lost 5 bases, J lost 3 bases, and 6 bases stayed unmatched. Germline CDR1 is PRHDT and CDR2 is FYEKMQ (reference sequence). CDR3 length equals 16 residues. Here the CDR3 DNA reads TGTGCCAGCAGCACAGGGACTAGCGGGATCAAAGAGACCCAGTACTTC. Residues: CASSTGTSGIKETQYF.

The count of this clone is one. The chain employs TRBV5-1 and TRBJ2-1, with TRBD2 as a possible D gene (5 bases). Germline CDR1 reads SGHRS; CDR2 reads YFSETQ. V was clipped by 0 bases and J by 9 bases, with 16 bases between them. The CDR3 is 15 amino acids. Written as DNA, the CDR3 is TGCGCCAGCAGCTTGGGGGCTACCGGGATGTCTGAGCAGTTCTTC. Its protein product is CASSLGATGMSEQFF.

The V and J genes are TRBV9 and TRBJ1-2; perhaps TRBD1 as D (6 bases). The V end was cut by 0 bases, the J end by 0 bases, with 9 bases between. CDR3 length equals 15 residues. Looked up from germline, CDR1 is SGDLS and CDR2 is YYNGEE. CDR3 in amino acids: CASSVVTGSNYGYTF. The DNA of the CDR3 is TGTGCCAGCAGCGTAGTTACAGGGTCTAACTATGGCTACACCTTC.

The chain combines TRBV27 with TRBJ2-7; TRBD2 agrees at 9 bases. Per germline, CDR1 MNHEY and CDR2 SMNVEV (reference sequence). Germline trimming cut 4 bases from V and 2 bases from J; bases unmatched to any gene: 6. This CDR3 spans 15 amino acids. The DNA for the CDR3 is TGTGCCAGCAGTTACCGGGCGGGAGGGCCCTACGAGCAGTACTTC. This codes for CASSYRAGGPYEQYF.

The chain joins TRBV10-3 to TRBJ1-3; TRBD1 matches 7 bases. This CDR3 contains 17 residues. CDR1 ENHRY and CDR2 SYGVKD come from the germline V gene. Trimming removed 3 bases from V and 0 bases from J; junction bases left unmatched: 8. For the CDR3, the DNA is TGTGCCATCAGTGACTCAACAGGGGATAGCTCTGGAAACACCATATATTTT. Its translation: CAISDSTGDSSGNTIYF.

The chain recombines TRBV10-3 with TRBJ1-3; no clear D. V lost 6 bases and J 4 bases, leaving 16 bases between the germline ends. CDR1 is ENHRY and CDR2 is SYGVKD in the germline V gene. The CDR3 loop spans 15 amino acids. The CDR3 loop is CAIRDLGGLGNTIYF. CDR3 bases: TGTGCCATCAGGGACCTCGGAGGGCTGGGAAACACCATATATTTT.

This chain connects TRBV5-6 to TRBJ2-1; 8 bases map to TRBD2. The V and J ends lost 4 bases and 0 bases, in that order; junction bases with no gene match: 6. This CDR3 comprises 16 residues. Germline V gene sequence: CDR1 SGHDT, CDR2 YYEEEE. CDR3 nucleotides: TGTGCCAGCAGCCTCGGGGGGGGGAGCTCCTACAATGAGCAGTTCTTC. It translates to CASSLGGGSSYNEQFF.

The V gene is TRBV5-1, the J gene TRBJ2-5; 8 bases are a match to TRBD2. Trimming removed 4 bases from V and 2 bases from J; junction bases left unmatched: 13. This CDR3 region has 17 residues. Germline V lookup: CDR1 SGHRS, CDR2 YFSETQ. The CDR3 reads CASSPGLVAGQQETQYF. CDR3 nucleotides: TGCGCCAGCAGCCCGGGTTTGGTAGCGGGGCAACAAGAGACCCAGTACTTC.

V is TRBV30 and J is TRBJ1-2; D uncertain. Per germline, CDR1 GTSNPN and CDR2 SVGIG (reference sequence). The CDR3 runs to 15 residues. Trimming removed 0 bases from V and 0 bases from J, with 11 bases in between. The CDR3: CAWSVGLASNYGYTF. As DNA, the CDR3 is TGTGCCTGGAGTGTAGGATTAGCCTCTAACTATGGCTACACCTTC.

The count of this clone is one. The V gene is TRBV7-9, the J gene TRBJ2-1; TRBD1 might be the D (6 bases). The CDR3 consists of 14 residues. V was shortened by 3 bases and J by 4 bases, with 10 bases between the two germline ends. The germline gives CDR1 SEHNR, CDR2 FQNEAQ (reference sequence). The CDR3 reads CASSLARGYNEQFF. DNA of the CDR3: TGTGCCAGCAGCTTGGCTAGGGGGTACAATGAGCAGTTCTTC. The full variable domain, in which reference TRBV7-9 and TRBJ2-1 provide the parts outside the CDR3, is DTGVSQNPRHKITKRGQNVTFRCDPISEHNRLYWYRQTLGQGPEFLTYFQNEAQLEKSRLLSDRFSAERPKGSFSTLEIQRTEQGDSAMYLCASSLARGYNEQFFGPGTRLTVL.

A few counts support this clone. The V gene is TRBV27, the J gene TRBJ2-2; 14 nucleotides align to TRBD2. Germline V lookup: CDR1 MNHEY, CDR2 SMNVEV (reference sequence). This CDR3 contains 19 residues. V shed 2 bases and J 4 bases; nucleotides not matched to a gene: 9. CDR3 DNA: TGTGCCAGCAGTTTAACTCGACTAGCGGGAGGGCCAGGCACCGGGGAGCTGTTTTTT. It yields the protein CASSLTRLAGGPGTGELFF.

This chain joins TRBV29-1 and TRBJ1-1, with D perhaps matching TRBD1 (6 bases). Germline lookup yields CDR1 SQVTM and CDR2 ANQGSEA. CDR3 length: 13 amino acids. V was trimmed by 6 bases and J by 1 base, leaving 12 bases between them. The DNA for the CDR3 is TGCAGCGTGAAGGACAGCGCGAACACTGAAGCTTTCTTT. Its translation is CSVKDSANTEAFF.

The rearrangement uses TRBV5-1 and TRBJ2-3, with 7 bases identical to TRBD1. This CDR3 is 16 amino acids long. Germline V gene data show CDR1 as SGHRS and CDR2 as YFSETQ. V lost 4 bases and J lost 1; bases outside the gene matches: 9. CDR3 nucleotide sequence: TGCGCCAGCAGCGAACAGGGGACCATAGGCACAGATACGCAGTATTTT. Its translation is CASSEQGTIGTDTQYF.

The V call is TRBV28, the J call TRBJ2-5; 7 positions agree with TRBD1. This CDR3 region has 15 residues. V shed 3 bases, J shed 2 bases, and the junction held 6 bases outside the gene matches. Germline V gene lookup returns CDR1 MDHEN and CDR2 SYDVKM. For the CDR3, the DNA is TGTGCCAGCAGTTTCCTACAGGGGTCGCAAGAGACCCAGTACTTC. It specifies CASSFLQGSQETQYF.

The gene calls are TRBV21-1 and TRBJ1-1; no DNA check was done on the table's D call, TRBD1. TRBV21-1 is deemed a pseudogene. The CDR3 is 13 amino acids. CDR3 region: CASSKIGGTEAFF. The CDR3 region has the DNA TGTGCCAGCAGCAAGATAGGGGGCACTGAAGCTTTCTTT.

The chain is built from TRBV9 and TRBJ1-2; TRBD1 aligns across 7 bases. Unmatched junction bases numbered 9, after V lost 3 bases and J lost 4 bases. Germline V CDR1 and CDR2: SGDLS, YYNGEE. CDR3 length: 15 amino acids. The CDR3 nucleotides are TGTGCCAGCAGCGCCTCGGGACAGACATCCTATGGCTACACCTTC. Translated, it gives CASSASGQTSYGYTF.

This clone was observed a single time. The junction and the germline gene differ at one end; a read error may be behind it. CDR3 DNA: TGTGCCAGTAGTGCGACAGGGGGCAATACTGATGCTTTCTTT. Protein product: CASSATGGNTDAFF. J is TRBJ1-1 and V is TRBV19, with 10 bases aligning to TRBD1. The germline CDR1 and CDR2 sequences are LNHDA and SQIVND (reference sequence). CDR3 length equals 14 residues. Full variable domain (outside the CDR3, taken from reference TRBV19 and TRBJ1-1): DGGITQSPKYLFRKEGQNVTLSCEQNLNHDAMYWYRQDPGQGLRLIYYSQIVNDFQKGDIAEGYSVSREKKESFPLTVTSAQKNPTAFYLCASSATGGNTDAFFGQGTRLTVV.

The chain joins TRBV7-9 to TRBJ1-4; TRBD1 agrees at 7 bases. V shed 9 bases, J shed 0 bases, and the junction held 10 bases outside the gene matches. The CDR3 spans 16 residues. The V gene's germline CDR1 is SEHNR and CDR2 FQNEAQ (reference sequence). The CDR3 region is CASRPATGATNEKLFF. In nucleotides, the CDR3 is TGTGCCAGTCGACCGGCTACAGGGGCAACTAATGAAAAACTGTTTTTT. Together with reference TRBV7-9 and TRBJ1-4, the CDR3 gives the full variable domain: DTGVSQNPRHKITKRGQNVTFRCDPISEHNRLYWYRQTLGQGPEFLTYFQNEAQLEKSRLLSDRFSAERPKGSFSTLEIQRTEQGDSAMYLCASRPATGATNEKLFFGSGTQLSVL.